The source of this T cell receptor (beta chain) is a study of T cell responses to AZD1222 COVID-19 vaccine. TCRdb's table, derived via immunoSEQ multiplex PCR, lists solely in-frame clones and lacks some. The data hold around 97,000 clones, with 80% to 95% observed a single time. Remarks on this clone: Its antigen is undetermined.

Study outcomes and limitations: Donors, mostly white British, included more females; clonal diversity was possibly underestimated. CD4 TCRs linked to vaccination spanned spike, dominating at 160-218 and 743-854. The study found Spike-specific TCR breadth and depth rose after two AZD1222 doses.

The V and J ends lost 4 bases and 0 bases, in that order; junction bases with no gene match: 15. The CDR3 length is 19 residues. Germline lookup yields CDR1 SEHNR and CDR2 FQNEAQ (reference sequence). This chain uses TRBV7-9 with TRBJ1-1; TRBD1 matches at 9 bases. The sequence derives from an adult in good health. The starting material was peripheral blood, obtained on day 0 of AZD1222 vaccination. CDR3 nucleotide sequence: TGTGCCAGCAGCTCCCAAATGGGGACAGGGCGGTGGATGAACACTGAAGCTTTCTTT. Translation: CASSSQMGTGRWMNTEAFF.